Listed below are T cell receptor beta chains from one sample, sequenced in a study of T cell responses to AZD1222 COVID-19 vaccine. Profiled with immunoSEQ multiplex PCR; TCRdb holds only in-frame clones, not every one. The sample holds about 150,000 clones, 90% to 95% seen once. The sample consisted of peripheral blood, taken on day 0 of AZD1222 vaccination. The receptors come from an adult in good health. Both conserved end residues are part of each CDR3. The D gene is left open where the match is weak. Not every row has a clone size; where given, it reads once, few, many or a size class.

TRBJ2-3	-	-	TRBV5-6	CASSPYADTQYF	TGTGCCAGCAGCCCCTATGCGGATACGCAGTATTTT
TRBJ2-3	TRBD2	-	TRBV7-2	CASGLAGSDTQYF	TGTGCCAGCGGACTAGCGGGTTCAGATACGCAGTATTTT
TRBJ1-2	-	-	TRBV6-5	CASSLGREGDYGYTF	TGTGCCAGCAGTTTAGGCAGGGAGGGGGATTATGGCTACACCTTC
TRBJ1-3	-	-	TRBV12-3/TRBV12-4	CASRVRDTIYF	TGTGCCAGCAGGGTGAGAGACACCATATATTTT
TRBJ1-1	-	-	TRBV20-1	CSAGSNTEAFF	TGCAGTGCAGGATCGAACACTGAAGCTTTCTTT
TRBJ2-1	-	once	TRBV4-3	CASSRADGGFNEQFF	TGCGCCAGCAGCCGCGCCGACGGGGGATTCAATGAGCAGTTCTTC
TRBJ1-2	-	-	TRBV9	CASSVALGSQSDGYTF	TGTGCCAGCAGCGTAGCTTTGGGGAGCCAGTCGGATGGCTACACCTTC
TRBJ1-5	-	-	TRBV28	CASRLTAPYSNQPQHF	TGTGCCAGCAGGCTAACAGCACCCTATAGCAATCAGCCCCAGCATTTT
TRBJ1-4	TRBD1	-	TRBV16	CASSQSSPRTGGANEKLFF	TGTGCCAGCAGCCAATCATCCCCTCGGACAGGGGGTGCTAATGAAAAACTGTTTTTT
TRBJ1-4	-	-	TRBV7-9	CASSFPGPMEKLFF	TGTGCCAGCAGCTTTCCGGGACCCATGGAAAAACTGTTTTTT
TRBJ2-7	-	once	TRBV2	CASSEETSFTYEQYF	TGTGCCAGCAGTGAAGAAACCAGTTTCACCTACGAGCAGTACTTC
TRBJ1-6	-	-	TRBV9	CASSAGPNVDNSPLHF	TGTGCCAGCAGCGCCGGGCCCAACGTAGATAATTCACCCCTCCACTTT
TRBJ1-6	-	-	TRBV4-1	CASSPSPTRKELSPLHF	TGCGCCAGCAGCCCCTCACCGACTCGTAAGGAGCTTTCACCCCTCCACTTT
TRBJ2-4	-	-	TRBV28	CASSLLQGNIQYF	TGTGCCAGCAGTCTGTTACAGGGAAACATTCAGTACTTC
TRBJ2-3	-	-	TRBV14	CASSHTDTQYF	TGTGCCAGCAGCCACACAGATACGCAGTATTTT
TRBJ1-1	-	-	TRBV20-1	CSASSNTEAFF	TGCAGTGCTAGCAGTAACACTGAAGCTTTCTTT
TRBJ1-4	TRBD1	-	TRBV7-6	CASSEPGQTNEKLFF	TGTGCCAGCAGCGAACCGGGACAGACTAATGAAAAACTGTTTTTT